Following are 18 T cell receptor beta chains from one sample sequenced in a study of beta chain features in type 1 diabetes. Investigators reverse transcribed all isolated RNA, so they sequenced expressed TCRB transcripts. Libraries were prepared by immunoSEQ multiplex PCR; TCRdb keeps only in-frame clonotypes and omits some of them. The sample shows around 150,000 clones, about 8.1% of them seen only once. The sample comprised central memory CD4+ T cells from blood. The origin of the receptors is a man younger than 35 in good health.

This clone has ten or more counts. V gene TRBV30 combines with J gene TRBJ1-2; 8 bases align to TRBD1. V lost 4 bases and J lost 8; bases outside the gene matches: 6. The CDR3 totals 12 residues. Germline CDR1 GTSNPN, CDR2 SVGIG (reference sequence). DNA for the CDR3: TGTGCCTGGAACATACAGGGGGGCGGCTACACCTTC. Translating gives CAWNIQGGGYTF.

This clone was picked up a small number of times. V usage is TRBV30 and J usage is TRBJ2-3; tentative D call: TRBD2 (5 bases). This CDR3 is 12 amino acids long. The germline gives CDR1 GTSNPN, CDR2 SVGIG (reference sequence). Trimming left V 4 bases short and J 10 bases short, with 15 bases between. In nucleotides, the CDR3 is TGTGCCTGGACCCTAGGAGGCGAATCGCAGTATTTT. Translation gives CAWTLGGESQYF.

The chain carries TRBV5-4 and TRBJ2-3, with D maybe TRBD2 (6 bases). Germline V gives CDR1 SGHNT, CDR2 YYREEE (reference sequence). Trimming shortened V by 1 base and J by 0 bases, and 12 bases separated the two germline ends. CDR3 length: 16 amino acids. CDR3 sequence: CASSLNSGTSTDTQYF. In DNA form, the CDR3 reads TGTGCCAGCAGCTTGAATTCCGGGACTAGCACAGATACGCAGTATTTT.

This sequence joins TRBV19 and TRBJ1-2; D gene uncertain. Germline V gene data show CDR1 as LNHDA and CDR2 as SQIVND (reference sequence). Trimming left V 4 bases short and J 2 bases short, with 8 bases between. This CDR3 region has 13 residues. As DNA, the CDR3 is TGTGCCAGTAGTACAGGTGACAACTATGGCTACACCTTC. It is translated as CASSTGDNYGYTF.

This clone was seen a few times. This chain uses TRBV7-3 with TRBJ1-1, with D uncertain. CDR1 SGHTA and CDR2 FQGTGA come from the germline V gene. The V gene lost 2 bases and the J gene lost 4 bases, with 11 bases spanning the gap. This CDR3 comprises 14 residues. This CDR3 reads CASSLRGYGTEAFF. DNA for the CDR3: TGTGCCAGCAGCTTACGGGGTTACGGCACTGAAGCTTTCTTT.

The rearrangement joins TRBV7-9 to TRBJ1-3; TRBD1 matches 8 bases. The CDR3 sequence is 12 residues long. Trimming cost V 1 base and J 15 bases; bases outside gene matches: 5. CDR1 and CDR2 from the germline V gene are SEHNR and FQNEAQ (reference sequence). The CDR3 protein is CASSLGTGPSYF. The CDR3 coding sequence is TGTGCCAGCAGCTTAGGGACAGGGCCCTCATATTTT.

This clone was counted a few times. The chain couples TRBV29-1 to TRBJ1-3; 7 bases match TRBD1. Looked up from germline, CDR1 is SQVTM and CDR2 is ANQGSEA. V shed 5 bases and J 2 bases; nucleotides not matched to a gene: 0. The CDR3 contains 12 residues. The CDR3 loop reads CSVQGAGNTIYF. The CDR3 DNA sequence: TGCAGCGTTCAGGGGGCTGGAAACACCATATATTTT.

This clone has a handful of counts. The chain has TRBV5-1 and TRBJ1-2, with D unclear. Germline V gives CDR1 SGHRS, CDR2 YFSETQ. This CDR3 is 14 amino acids long. Trimming removed 2 bases at V and 4 bases at J, with 12 bases between. DNA of the CDR3: TGCGCCAGCAGCTTAGAGGGCCGGGCCTATGGCTACACCTTC. Translating gives CASSLEGRAYGYTF.

This clone was observed many times. J is TRBJ2-5 and V is TRBV28; D gene unclear. This CDR3 spans 13 amino acids. The germline V gene encodes CDR1 MDHEN and CDR2 SYDVKM. V shed 2 bases and J shed 4 bases, with 8 bases lying between them. The CDR3 DNA sequence: TGTGCCAGCAGTTTACTATCAGGAGAGACCCAGTACTTC. Translated: CASSLLSGETQYF.

This clone was found a few times. The chain carries TRBV19 and TRBJ1-4; unclear D gene. V was cut by 10 bases and J by 7 bases, with 19 bases left in between. The CDR3 spans 14 residues. Germline V gives CDR1 LNHDA, CDR2 SQIVND (reference sequence). CDR3 protein: CATARREGVEKLFF. The CDR3 DNA reads as TGTGCCACCGCCCGGCGGGAGGGAGTTGAAAAACTGTTTTTT.

This clone was observed a few times. The chain recombines TRBV9 with TRBJ2-5; TRBD1 matches at 7 bases. CDR3 length: 14 amino acids. J lost 4 bases, V lost 1 base, and 4 bases had no gene match. Germline CDR1 is SGDLS and CDR2 is YYNGEE. This CDR3 is CASSVTYRGETQYF. The CDR3 DNA reads TGTGCCAGCAGCGTAACGTACAGGGGAGAGACCCAGTACTTC.

The sample holds a few counts of this clone. The chain has TRBV27 and TRBJ1-5, with 7 bases lining up with TRBD1. From germline, CDR1 is MNHEY and CDR2 SMNVEV (reference sequence). V lost 5 bases and J lost 0; bases outside the gene matches: 1. The CDR3 runs 14 residues. CDR3 residues: CASSRDSSNQPQHF. CDR3 DNA: TGTGCCAGCAGTCGGGACAGTAGCAATCAGCCCCAGCATTTT.

The chain combines TRBV7-2 with TRBJ1-5, with 9 bases identical to TRBD1. This CDR3 is built from 16 residues. V trimming: 5 bases; J trimming: 5 bases; junction bases outside the gene matches: 10. Per germline, CDR1 SGHTA and CDR2 FQGNSA. CDR3 DNA: TGTGCCAGCAGCCCTACAGGGACAGGGAAGTATCAGCCCCAGCATTTT. Translated, it gives CASSPTGTGKYQPQHF.

CDR3 nucleotide sequence: TGCGCCAGCAGCCCGGGGACAGTTAATTCACCCCTCCACTTT. It encodes CASSPGTVNSPLHF. The V and J genes are TRBV5-1 and TRBJ1-6; 7 nucleotides line up with TRBD1. With 4 bases clipped from V and 6 bases from J, the junction kept 4 bases outside the gene matches. CDR3 length: 14 residues. Germline CDR1 reads SGHRS; CDR2 reads YFSETQ. The variable domain in full, with the rest retrieved from reference TRBV5-1 and TRBJ1-6, is KAGVTQTPRYLIKTRGQQVTLSCSPISGHRSVSWYQQTPGQGLQFLFEYFSETQRNKGNFPGRFSGRQFSNSRSEMNVSTLELGDSALYLCASSPGTVNSPLHFGNGTRLTVT.

The V gene is TRBV15, the J gene TRBJ1-5, with D unresolved. CDR3 size: 15 residues. V was cut by 0 bases and J by 7 bases, with 13 bases left in between. The germline CDR1 and CDR2 sequences are LNHNV and YYDKDF (reference sequence). The CDR3 nucleotides are TGTGCCACCAGCAGAGATATGCAGGTTGGGCAGCCCCAGCATTTT. Translating gives CATSRDMQVGQPQHF. Variable domain in full (rest from reference TRBV15 and TRBJ1-5): DAMVIQNPRYQVTQFGKPVTLSCSQTLNHNVMYWYQQKSSQAPKLLFHYYDKDFNNEADTPDNFQSRRPNTSFCFLDIRSPGLGDTAMYLCATSRDMQVGQPQHFGDGTRLSIL.

This clone was detected a few times. The V call is TRBV9, the J call TRBJ2-3; 11 bases are shared with TRBD1. Germline V gene sequence: CDR1 SGDLS, CDR2 YYNGEE. This CDR3 has 16 amino acids. With V trimmed by 0 bases and J by 6 bases, 6 bases remained unmatched. The DNA of the CDR3 is TGTGCCAGCAGCGTAGGAGGGACAGGGGGTTCGGATACGCAGTATTTT. It specifies CASSVGGTGGSDTQYF.

This clone was counted a few times. The V gene is TRBV15, the J gene TRBJ2-3; TRBD2 agrees at 7 bases. This CDR3 contains 15 residues. Germline CDR1 LNHNV, CDR2 YYDKDF (reference sequence). Trimming cost V 1 base and J 5 bases; bases outside gene matches: 6. The CDR3 DNA sequence: TGTGCCACCAGCAGAGTCCTCGGGAGGCGAGATACGCAGTATTTT. It specifies CATSRVLGRRDTQYF. Together with reference TRBV15 and TRBJ2-3, the CDR3 gives the full variable domain: DAMVIQNPRYQVTQFGKPVTLSCSQTLNHNVMYWYQQKSSQAPKLLFHYYDKDFNNEADTPDNFQSRRPNTSFCFLDIRSPGLGDTAMYLCATSRVLGRRDTQYFGPGTRLTVL.

This clone appeared a few times. The CDR3 sequence is CASSPTDYGEQYF. DNA for the CDR3: TGTGCCAGCTCACCTACTGATTACGGCGAGCAGTACTTC. The rearrangement joins TRBV18 to TRBJ2-7; D is unclear. There are 13 residues in the CDR3. Trimming took off 3 bases at V and 6 bases at J, with 12 bases between the two ends. CDR1 is KGHSH, CDR2 LQKENI, per germline.